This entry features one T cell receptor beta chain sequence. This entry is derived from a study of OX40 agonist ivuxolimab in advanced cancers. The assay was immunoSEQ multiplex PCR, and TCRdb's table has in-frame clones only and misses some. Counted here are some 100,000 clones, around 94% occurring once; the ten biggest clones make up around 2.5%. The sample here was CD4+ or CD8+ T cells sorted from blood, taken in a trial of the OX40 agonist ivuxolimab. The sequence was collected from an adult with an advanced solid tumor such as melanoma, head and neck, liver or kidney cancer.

The DNA for the CDR3 is TGTGCCAGTAGTACGGGCTACACCTACGAGCAGTACTTC. This translates into CASSTGYTYEQYF. The chain is built from TRBV19 and TRBJ2-7; D is uncertain. The length of the CDR3 is 13 residues. The germline V gene has CDR1 LNHDA and CDR2 SQIVND (reference sequence). Trimming took off 4 bases at V and 2 bases at J, with 9 bases between the two ends.